This T cell receptor beta chain was identified during a study of blood T cell repertoires in COVID-19. Study details: Acute and convalescent COVID-19 specimens originated in the United States, Italy and Spain.

Sequencing was performed with immunoSEQ multiplex PCR; in TCRdb, only in-frame clones are kept and a portion is missing. Found here are about 320,000 clones, about 90% of them singletons; the top ten hold 5.5% to 6%. The CDR3 is 15 residues long. Trimming took 4 bases from V and 4 from J; bases not matched to a gene: 6. Germline CDR1 and CDR2: LNHDA and SQIVND (reference sequence). The rearrangement joins TRBV19 to TRBJ1-4, with 7 bases that match TRBD1. The source of this sequence is a woman aged 25 to 39 who had recovered from COVID-19. Material for sequencing was PBMCs or T cells enriched from blood (not recorded which). The CDR3 here is CASSTGTADNEKLFF. CDR3 DNA sequence: TGTGCCAGTAGTACCGGGACAGCCGATAATGAAAAACTGTTTTTT.